One and the same sample provided the 9 T cell receptor beta chains below, sequenced in a study of CXCR3-negative and CXCR3-positive naive CD8 T cells. Study-level findings and limits: TRB CDR3 hydrophobicity was greater in CXCR3-positive naive cells than in CXCR3-negative naive cells.

The libraries of TRB cDNA were prepared using 5' RACE with UMI labels. For each CDR3 protein, TCRdb gives one entry from its re-call of the 5' RACE reads, without DNA. The sample table sets out 140,000 to 150,000 distinct CDR3 sequences. These TCRs' antigens remain unknown. The sequenced material came from naive CXCR3+ CD8+ T cells from blood. Subset of the sample: CD45RO-CCR7+CD27+CD95- naive CD8+ T cells expressing CXCR3 (TNR3+). Receptors originate from a human donor in good health. Some clones in this sample may be carry-over from other donors' samples.

This chain links TRBV28 with TRBJ1-6. The CDR3 totals 14 residues. Germline V gene data show CDR1 as MDHEN and CDR2 as SYDVKM. The CDR3 protein is CASSNRIFNSPLHF.

This chain uses TRBV12-3 or TRBV12-4 with TRBJ2-1; checking the TCRdb D call of TRBD2 is not possible without DNA. There are 16 residues in the CDR3. CDR3 region: CASSPPGLGSYNEQFF.

V is TRBV7-2 and J is TRBJ1-1; checking the TCRdb D call of TRBD1 is not possible without DNA. Germline V lookup: CDR1 SGHTA, CDR2 FQGNSA. The CDR3 has 15 amino acids. CDR3: CASSFAGAVDTEAFF.

The rearrangement links TRBV7-9 to TRBJ2-1; TCRdb's D call of TRBD2 is untestable without DNA. CDR1 is SEHNR and CDR2 is FQNEAQ in the germline V gene (reference sequence). The CDR3 has 16 amino acids. CDR3 region: CASSLGLAGLGDEQFF. Filled out from reference TRBV7-9 and TRBJ2-1, the complete variable domain reads DTGVSQNPRHKITKRGQNVTFRCDPISEHNRLYWYRQTLGQGPEFLTYFQNEAQLEKSRLLSDRFSAERPKGSFSTLEIQRTEQGDSAMYLCASSLGLAGLGDEQFFGPGTRLTVL.

J is TRBJ2-4 and V is TRBV20-1; TCRdb returns TRBD2, unconfirmable since there is no DNA. The CDR3 sequence is 14 residues long. Looked up from germline, CDR1 is DFQATT and CDR2 is SNEGSKA (reference sequence). CDR3: CSAPQREDLKSPYF.

CDR3 residues: CASSPRPGTGELFF. This chain links TRBV11-3 with TRBJ2-2; TCRdb reports TRBD1, a call that lacks DNA to check it against. CDR1 and CDR2 from the germline V gene are SGHNT and YENEEA. The CDR3 is 14 residues long.

This CDR3 is CASRGFLFLNYGYTF. The chain combines TRBV28 with TRBJ1-2. From germline, CDR1 is MDHEN and CDR2 SYDVKM. The CDR3 consists of 15 residues.

The rearrangement uses TRBV7-3 and TRBJ1-1; absent DNA, TCRdb's TRBD1 call cannot be checked. CDR3 length equals 14 residues. The germline gives CDR1 SGHTA, CDR2 FQGTGA. CDR3 residues: CASSADMGDTEAFF.

The chain is built from TRBV14 and TRBJ2-3; TCRdb returns TRBD1, unconfirmable since there is no DNA. Germline CDR1 and CDR2: SGHDN and FVKESK. This CDR3 comprises 14 residues. The CDR3 here is CASTFTGRSDTQYF.